A selection of T cell receptor beta chains follows, all from one sample in a study of blood T cell repertoires in COVID-19. The table came from immunoSEQ multiplex PCR; TCRdb's copy has only in-frame clones and leaves some out. The data contain 80,000 to 90,000 clones, about 83% of them singletons. The sequencing sample was made of peripheral blood. The receptors stem from a man aged 60 to 69 with acute or convalescent COVID-19. Both conserved end residues are part of each CDR3. The D gene is left open where the match is weak. Clone size is stated in some rows and not others, as once, few, many or a class when expanded.

d_call	clone_size	v_call	j_call	cdr3_aa	cdr3_nt
TRBD1	NA	TRBV5-8	TRBJ2-4	CASSWDRGQKNIQYF	TGTGCCAGCAGCTGGGACAGGGGGCAAAAAAACATTCAGTACTTC
TRBD1	NA	TRBV7-2	TRBJ1-1	CASSSGETGGPNTEAFF	TGTGCCAGCAGCTCCGGGGAGACAGGGGGGCCGAACACTGAAGCTTTCTTT
TRBD2	once	TRBV19	TRBJ2-3	CASSSTSGGDTDTQYF	TGTGCCAGTAGTAGCACTAGCGGGGGAGACACAGATACGCAGTATTTT
TRBD1	few	TRBV19	TRBJ2-7	CASRKDRGRYEQYF	TGTGCCAGTAGGAAGGACAGGGGGCGGTACGAGCAGTACTTC
NA	NA	TRBV6-4	TRBJ1-4	CASSDVEGAGAEKLFF	TGTGCCAGCAGTGATGTTGAAGGGGCAGGCGCCGAAAAACTGTTTTTT
NA	NA	TRBV7-3	TRBJ1-6	CASSFQGRGNSPLHF	TGTGCCAGCAGCTTTCAGGGTCGCGGAAATTCACCCCTCCACTTT
NA	few	TRBV30	TRBJ1-4	CAWSLDRLTTNEKLFF	TGTGCCTGGAGTTTAGACAGGTTGACAACTAATGAAAAACTGTTTTTT
TRBD1	once	TRBV30	TRBJ1-4	CAWSVGGQGKKLFF	TGTGCCTGGAGTGTGGGGGGACAGGGGAAAAAACTGTTTTTT
NA	NA	TRBV7-2	TRBJ2-7	CASSHGPYGDPYEQYF	TGTGCCAGCAGCCACGGGCCGTACGGGGATCCCTACGAGCAGTACTTC
TRBD1	NA	TRBV19	TRBJ1-2	CASLQGNYGYTF	TGTGCCAGTTTACAGGGGAACTATGGCTACACCTTC
NA	NA	TRBV9	TRBJ2-7	CASSVDDSGGYEQYF	TGTGCCAGCAGCGTAGACGATTCCGGCGGCTACGAGCAGTACTTC
NA	NA	TRBV5-5	TRBJ2-2	CASSLSHLNTGELFF	TGTGCCAGCAGCTTGAGTCACTTAAACACCGGGGAGCTGTTTTTT
NA	NA	TRBV9	TRBJ2-7	CASSVGAGVIYEQYF	TGTGCCAGCAGCGTAGGGGCCGGGGTAATATACGAGCAGTACTTC
NA	NA	TRBV11-2	TRBJ2-1	CASKHHGTNYNEQFF	TGTGCCAGCAAACACCACGGGACAAACTACAATGAGCAGTTCTTC
TRBD2	NA	TRBV7-2	TRBJ2-5	CASSIAGGLTETQYF	TGTGCCAGCAGCATAGCGGGGGGGCTAACAGAGACCCAGTACTTC
TRBD1	once	TRBV19	TRBJ1-1	CASNPNRGTTEAFF	TGTGCCAGTAATCCCAACAGGGGAACGACTGAAGCTTTCTTT
NA	NA	TRBV10-2	TRBJ2-6	CASSDQSGANVLTF	TGCGCCAGCAGTGATCAATCTGGGGCCAACGTCCTGACTTTC
TRBD1	NA	TRBV11-2	TRBJ2-1	CASSLGGQASLDEQFF	TGTGCCAGCAGCTTAGGGGGACAGGCGTCCTTGGATGAGCAGTTCTTC
NA	NA	TRBV7-2	TRBJ1-2	CASSENGGYTF	TGTGCCAGCAGCGAGAACGGTGGCTACACCTTC
NA	NA	TRBV6-2/TRBV6-3	TRBJ1-1	CASSYPRGAEAFF	TGTGCCAGCAGTTACCCCAGGGGAGCTGAAGCTTTCTTT
NA	NA	TRBV19	TRBJ2-2	CASSIGQVVGELFF	TGTGCCAGTAGTATAGGACAGGTCGTCGGGGAGCTGTTTTTT
NA	NA	TRBV5-1	TRBJ1-1	CASSLGGSHNTEAFF	TGCGCCAGCAGCTTGGGGGGCAGTCATAACACTGAAGCTTTCTTT
NA	NA	TRBV30	TRBJ1-3	CAWSEGGNSGNTIYF	TGTGCCTGGAGCGAAGGGGGAAACTCTGGAAACACCATATATTTT
TRBD2	NA	TRBV6-2/TRBV6-3	TRBJ2-4	CASSYTRVASGGAENIQYF	TGTGCCAGCAGTTACACCCGCGTCGCCAGCGGGGGGGCAGAAAACATTCAGTACTTC
TRBD2	NA	TRBV29-1	TRBJ2-1	CSVEPGLAGGLAERGPYNEQFF	TGCAGCGTTGAACCGGGACTAGCGGGGGGCCTCGCCGAGAGGGGCCCCTACAATGAGCAGTTCTTC
NA	NA	TRBV28	TRBJ1-1	CASSLQGGGNTEAFF	TGTGCCAGCAGTTTACAGGGAGGTGGGAACACTGAAGCTTTCTTT
NA	NA	TRBV5-6	TRBJ1-2	CASIVGGLSVGGYTF	TGTGCCAGCATAGTTGGTGGCCTATCGGTCGGGGGCTACACCTTC